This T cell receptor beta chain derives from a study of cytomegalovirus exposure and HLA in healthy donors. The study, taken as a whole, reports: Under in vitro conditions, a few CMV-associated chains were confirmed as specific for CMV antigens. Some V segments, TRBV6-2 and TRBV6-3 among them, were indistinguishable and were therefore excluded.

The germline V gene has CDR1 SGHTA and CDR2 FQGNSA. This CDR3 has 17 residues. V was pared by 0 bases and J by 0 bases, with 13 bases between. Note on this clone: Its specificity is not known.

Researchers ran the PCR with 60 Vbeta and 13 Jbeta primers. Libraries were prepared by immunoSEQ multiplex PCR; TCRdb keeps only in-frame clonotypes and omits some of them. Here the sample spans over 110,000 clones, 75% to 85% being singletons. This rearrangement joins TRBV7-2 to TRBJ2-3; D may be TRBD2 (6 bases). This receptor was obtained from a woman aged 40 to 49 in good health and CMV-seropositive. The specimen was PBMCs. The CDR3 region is CASSLAWPSASTDTQYF. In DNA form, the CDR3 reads TGTGCCAGCAGCTTAGCGTGGCCTAGCGCGAGCACAGATACGCAGTATTTT. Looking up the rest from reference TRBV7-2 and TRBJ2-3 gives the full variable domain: GAGVSQSPSNKVTEKGKDVELRCDPISGHTALYWYRQSLGQGLEFLIYFQGNSAPDKSGLPSDRFSAERTGGSVSTLTIQRTQQEDSAVYLCASSLAWPSASTDTQYFGPGTRLTVL.